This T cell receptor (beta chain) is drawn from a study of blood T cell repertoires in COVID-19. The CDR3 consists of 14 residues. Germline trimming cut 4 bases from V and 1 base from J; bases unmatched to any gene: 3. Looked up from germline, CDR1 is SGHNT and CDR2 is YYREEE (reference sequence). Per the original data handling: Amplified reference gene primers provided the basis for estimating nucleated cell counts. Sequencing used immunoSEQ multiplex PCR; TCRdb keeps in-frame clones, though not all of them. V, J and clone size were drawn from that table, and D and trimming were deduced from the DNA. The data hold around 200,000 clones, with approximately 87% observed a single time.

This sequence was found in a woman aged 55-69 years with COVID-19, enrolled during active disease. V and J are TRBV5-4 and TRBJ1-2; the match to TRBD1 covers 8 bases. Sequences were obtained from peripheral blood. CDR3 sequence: CASSTDRGNYGYTF. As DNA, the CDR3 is TGTGCCAGCAGCACCGACAGGGGTAACTATGGCTACACCTTC.